The 26 T cell receptor beta chains presented below share a single source sample, sequenced in a study of cytomegalovirus exposure and HLA in healthy donors. Profiled with immunoSEQ multiplex PCR; TCRdb holds only in-frame clones, not every one. The sample holds fewer than 200,000 clones, approximately 81% seen once. Sequenced sample: PBMCs. The source is a man aged 18 to 29 in good health and CMV-seropositive.

In its sample, this clone was seen once. The V and J genes are TRBV27 and TRBJ1-1, with TRBD1 matching 9 bases. Germline loops: CDR1 MNHEY, CDR2 SMNVEV (reference sequence). Unmatched junction bases numbered 3, after V lost 4 bases and J lost 0 bases. There are 15 residues in the CDR3. The CDR3 reads CASSSGQGMNTEAFF. The CDR3, as DNA: TGTGCCAGCAGTTCCGGACAGGGGATGAACACTGAAGCTTTCTTT.

The chain combines TRBV28 with TRBJ2-7; a weak D match, TRBD1 (5 bases). CDR1 and CDR2 from the germline V gene are MDHEN and SYDVKM. Trimming pared 2 bases from V and 2 bases from J, leaving 16 bases between. This CDR3 is built from 16 residues. The CDR3: CASSLGWAGNAYEQYF. CDR3 coding DNA: TGTGCCAGCAGTTTAGGATGGGCAGGGAATGCCTACGAGCAGTACTTC. The full variable domain, its missing parts supplied by reference TRBV28 and TRBJ2-7, is DVKVTQSSRYLVKRTGEKVFLECVQDMDHENMFWYRQDPGLGLRLIYFSYDVKMKEKGDIPEGYSVSREKKERFSLILESASTNQTSMYLCASSLGWAGNAYEQYFGPGTRLTVT.

The chain carries TRBV28 and TRBJ2-7; no clear D gene. The V gene lost 3 bases and the J gene lost 5 bases, with 11 bases spanning the gap. Germline CDR1 MDHEN, CDR2 SYDVKM. This CDR3 comprises 13 residues. The DNA for the CDR3 is TGTGCCAGCAGTTTTAGGCTGGGCGACGAGCAGTACTTC. As protein: CASSFRLGDEQYF.

CDR3 DNA sequence: TGTGCCAGCAGACGGGGGACGGACCCCTACGAGCAGTACTTC. It is translated as CASRRGTDPYEQYF. The J gene is TRBJ2-7, the V gene TRBV7-9, with D perhaps TRBD2 (6 bases). Germline assignment: CDR1 SEHNR and CDR2 FQNEAQ (reference sequence). This CDR3 spans 14 amino acids. Trimming took 6 bases from V and 2 from J, leaving 14 bases between them.

This chain connects TRBV27 to TRBJ2-7; perhaps TRBD2 as D (6 bases). CDR3 length equals 14 residues. V lost 7 bases, J lost 3 bases, and 16 bases lay in between. Per the germline V gene, CDR1 is MNHEY and CDR2 is SMNVEV (reference sequence). CDR3 coding DNA: TGTGCCAGCACCTCTAGCGCCAAGGGCTACGAGCAGTACTTC. This encodes CASTSSAKGYEQYF.

The rearrangement uses TRBV5-1 and TRBJ1-2, with D perhaps matching TRBD1 (5 bases). Trimming took off 7 bases at V and 4 bases at J, with 14 bases between the two ends. Per germline, CDR1 SGHRS and CDR2 YFSETQ. The CDR3 runs 13 residues. CDR3 DNA: TGCGCCAGCGGGCCGACAGTCGGCTATGGCTACACCTTC. It translates to CASGPTVGYGYTF.

V and J are TRBV6-1 and TRBJ2-7; 9 nucleotides match TRBD1. V shed 3 bases, J shed 3 bases, and the junction held 3 bases outside the gene matches. This CDR3 has 14 amino acids. The germline V gene encodes CDR1 MNHNS and CDR2 SASEGT. For the CDR3, the DNA is TGTGCCAGCAGTGACCCGGGACAGGGCTACGAGCAGTACTTC. Residues: CASSDPGQGYEQYF.

This clone was observed a single time. The J gene is TRBJ2-7, the V gene TRBV9, with 11 bases that match TRBD2. Germline CDR1 reads SGDLS; CDR2 reads YYNGEE. The CDR3 has 15 amino acids. The junction had 5 bases not matched to a gene; V was cut back by 4 bases and J by 2 bases. CDR3 protein: CASSLAGGATYEQYF. The CDR3 DNA follows: TGTGCCAGCAGCCTAGCGGGGGGCGCGACCTACGAGCAGTACTTC.

The chain has TRBV6-1 and TRBJ2-1; tentative D call: TRBD1 (6 bases). The CDR3 length is 18 residues. Germline values: CDR1 MNHNS, CDR2 SASEGT. The V end lost 1 base, the J end lost 3 bases, and 19 bases lay between the germline ends. The CDR3 nucleotides are TGTGCCAGCAGTGAAGGAAGGATCGGGACACGGCGCTACAATGAGCAGTTCTTC. This sequence encodes CASSEGRIGTRRYNEQFF.

This sequence joins TRBV28 and TRBJ1-1; tentative D call: TRBD1 (6 bases). Trimming removed 7 bases at V and 1 base at J, with 13 bases between. Germline V lookup: CDR1 MDHEN, CDR2 SYDVKM. There are 14 residues in the CDR3. DNA of the CDR3: TGTGCCAGCATCGGTCCGACAGGGAACACTGAAGCTTTCTTT. Translated, it gives CASIGPTGNTEAFF.

The chain links TRBV6-5 to TRBJ1-1; tentative D call: TRBD1 (6 bases). The V end lost 5 bases, the J end lost 8 bases, and 12 bases lay between the germline ends. In germline, CDR1 is MNHEY, CDR2 SVGAGI. CDR3 length: 12 amino acids. The CDR3 reads CASSRTAGEAFF. CDR3 coding DNA: TGTGCCAGCAGTAGGACAGCCGGAGAAGCTTTCTTT.

In nucleotides, the CDR3 is TGTGCCAGCTCACCTGGGACAGGGGGTATCAACTATGGCTACACCTTC. Protein product: CASSPGTGGINYGYTF. This chain uses TRBV18 with TRBJ1-2, with 11 positions matching TRBD1. Germline V lookup: CDR1 KGHSH, CDR2 LQKENI. This CDR3 spans 16 amino acids. Germline trimming cut 3 bases from V and 2 bases from J; bases unmatched to any gene: 5.

The V and J genes are TRBV4-2 and TRBJ2-7; D is uncertain. Between the trimmed V and J ends, which lost 0 bases and 6 bases, there was a span of 12 bases. This CDR3 contains 14 residues. Per germline, CDR1 LGHNA and CDR2 YNFKEQ. CDR3 sequence reads: CASSQEALRLEQYF. In nucleotides, the CDR3 is TGTGCCAGCAGCCAAGAAGCGCTCCGGCTCGAGCAGTACTTC.

This sequence joins TRBV4-1 and TRBJ2-7; D is undetermined. Trimming left V 7 bases short and J 0 bases short, with 16 bases between. This CDR3 has 15 amino acids. Germline values: CDR1 MGHRA, CDR2 YSYEKL. The CDR3 DNA follows: TGCGCCAGCACCTCGGGTGGCGGAAACTCCTACGAGCAGTACTTC. It is translated as CASTSGGGNSYEQYF.

The chain is built from TRBV11-2 and TRBJ1-2, with 10 bases that match TRBD1. Germline V lookup: CDR1 SGHAT, CDR2 FQNNGV. V was pared by 4 bases and J by 6 bases, with 11 bases of the junction left unmatched. The CDR3 runs 16 residues. The CDR3 DNA follows: TGTGCCAGCAGCTCCTGGACAGGGGGGCCGACGGATGGCTACACCTTC. Its translation is CASSSWTGGPTDGYTF.

The sample holds one count of this clone. This rearrangement joins TRBV7-6 to TRBJ1-4; D unresolved. V lost 6 bases, J lost 6 bases, and 8 bases lay in between. This CDR3 contains 12 residues. Germline V gives CDR1 SGHVS, CDR2 FNYEAQ. DNA of the CDR3: TGTGCCAGCAGTCGTCCTTATGAAAAACTGTTTTTT. This codes for CASSRPYEKLFF.

The V call is TRBV28, the J call TRBJ2-3, with 8 bases lining up with TRBD2. V gave up 5 bases and J gave up 5 bases; unmatched junction bases: 15. The germline V gene encodes CDR1 MDHEN and CDR2 SYDVKM. This CDR3 is 17 amino acids long. The DNA for the CDR3 is TGTGCCAGCAGTCTACCTATCGGGGGGGGGAGAGAAGATACGCAGTATTTT. It yields the protein CASSLPIGGGREDTQYF.

The chain couples TRBV7-9 to TRBJ2-7; no reliable D call. In germline, CDR1 is SEHNR, CDR2 FQNEAQ (reference sequence). The CDR3 consists of 14 residues. The V gene lost 3 bases and the J gene lost 2 bases, with 11 bases spanning the gap. The chain's CDR3 is CASSFQEPTYEQYF. The CDR3 DNA reads as TGTGCCAGCAGCTTCCAGGAACCTACCTACGAGCAGTACTTC.

The chain employs TRBV27 and TRBJ1-6; TRBD1 is a possible D gene (6 bases). The germline CDR1 and CDR2 sequences are MNHEY and SMNVEV (reference sequence). The CDR3 has 14 amino acids. V was clipped by 3 bases and J by 7 bases, with 10 bases between them. CDR3 in DNA: TGTGCCAGCAGTTTGGCAGGGGAGAATTCACCCCTCCACTTT. As protein: CASSLAGENSPLHF.

This clone was observed a handful of times. The chain joins TRBV7-9 to TRBJ2-2; a weak D match, TRBD2 (5 bases). This CDR3 is 13 amino acids long. V lost 10 bases to trimming and J lost 2 bases, with 11 bases between them. The germline gives CDR1 SEHNR, CDR2 FQNEAQ (reference sequence). The CDR3 region has the DNA TGTGCCACGGGGAACAGCAACACCGGGGAGCTGTTTTTT. It yields the protein CATGNSNTGELFF.

As DNA, the CDR3 is TGTGCCTCCGGGACACCCTCGGAAAAACTGTTTTTT. Its protein product is CASGTPSEKLFF. V is TRBV30 and J is TRBJ1-4, with D maybe TRBD1 (6 bases). Germline loops: CDR1 GTSNPN, CDR2 SVGIG (reference sequence). Trimming cost V 7 bases and J 8 bases, with 14 bases left between them. CDR3 size: 12 residues.

This clone showed up just once. This CDR3 reads CASSPLLKGLENEQFF. For the CDR3, the DNA is TGTGCCAGCAGTCCGCTCCTAAAGGGGTTGGAGAATGAGCAGTTCTTC. The genes are TRBV27 and TRBJ2-1, with D tentatively TRBD1 (5 bases). CDR1 MNHEY and CDR2 SMNVEV come from the germline V gene (reference sequence). This CDR3 region has 16 residues. V was clipped by 5 bases and J by 7 bases, with 21 bases between them.

In nucleotides, the CDR3 is TGTGCCAGTACCATAGGGGTCACTGAAGCTTTCTTT. This gives the protein CASTIGVTEAFF. This chain uses TRBV19 with TRBJ1-1, with a weak D call TRBD1 (5 bases). V dropped 7 bases and J dropped 4 bases, with 10 bases sitting between them. This CDR3 is 12 amino acids long. The germline gives CDR1 LNHDA, CDR2 SQIVND (reference sequence).

The chain couples TRBV5-1 to TRBJ2-1, with 8 bases identical to TRBD1. The CDR3 consists of 15 residues. Germline V gene data show CDR1 as SGHRS and CDR2 as YFSETQ. The trim removed 4 bases at V and 7 bases at J, leaving 10 bases unmatched. The CDR3, as DNA: TGCGCCAGCAGCACACGACAGGGGCTGGAGAATGAGCAGTTCTTC. This translates into CASSTRQGLENEQFF. The full variable domain, with the rest looked up from reference TRBV5-1 and TRBJ2-1, is KAGVTQTPRYLIKTRGQQVTLSCSPISGHRSVSWYQQTPGQGLQFLFEYFSETQRNKGNFPGRFSGRQFSNSRSEMNVSTLELGDSALYLCASSTRQGLENEQFFGPGTRLTVL.

As DNA, the CDR3 is TGTGCCAGCAGTTCCCTTCTAATTACCAATGAGCAGTTCTTC. It yields the protein CASSSLLITNEQFF. V usage is TRBV27 and J usage is TRBJ2-1; no reliable D call. From germline, CDR1 is MNHEY and CDR2 SMNVEV (reference sequence). The CDR3 spans 14 residues. Trimming took off 4 bases at V and 6 bases at J, with 13 bases between the two ends.

The chain links TRBV5-1 to TRBJ1-2; 9 bases align to TRBD1. The CDR3 is made up of 14 amino acids. In germline, CDR1 is SGHRS, CDR2 YFSETQ. Germline trimming cut 4 bases from V and 8 bases from J; bases unmatched to any gene: 9. The CDR3: CASSPTGGVKGYTF. Written as DNA, the CDR3 is TGCGCCAGCAGCCCGACAGGGGGAGTGAAGGGCTACACCTTC.